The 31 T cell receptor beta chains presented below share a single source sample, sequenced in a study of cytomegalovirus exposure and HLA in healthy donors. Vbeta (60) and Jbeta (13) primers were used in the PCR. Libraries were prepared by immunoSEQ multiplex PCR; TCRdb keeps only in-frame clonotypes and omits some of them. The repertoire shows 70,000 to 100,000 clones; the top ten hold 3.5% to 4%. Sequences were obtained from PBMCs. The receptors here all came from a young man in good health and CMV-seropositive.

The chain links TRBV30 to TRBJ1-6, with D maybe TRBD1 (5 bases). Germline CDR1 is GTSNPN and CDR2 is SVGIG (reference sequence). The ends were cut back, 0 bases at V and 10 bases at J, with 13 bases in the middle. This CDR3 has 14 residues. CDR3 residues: CAWSVGGVISPLHF. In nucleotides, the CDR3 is TGTGCCTGGAGTGTGGGAGGGGTAATCTCACCCCTCCACTTT.

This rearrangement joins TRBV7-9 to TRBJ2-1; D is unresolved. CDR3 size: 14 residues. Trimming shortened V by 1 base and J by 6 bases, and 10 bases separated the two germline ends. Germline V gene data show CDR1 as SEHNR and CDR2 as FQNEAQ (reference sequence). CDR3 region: CASSLGDAANEQFF. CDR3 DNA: TGTGCCAGCAGCTTAGGAGATGCGGCCAATGAGCAGTTCTTC.

Here the CDR3 DNA reads TGTGCCAGCAGCTTGGGAACAGGTGCCACTGAAGCTTTCTTT. Residues: CASSLGTGATEAFF. The chain is built from TRBV5-6 and TRBJ1-1, with D maybe TRBD1 (5 bases). V was trimmed by 0 bases and J by 4 bases, leaving 10 bases between them. The CDR3 is 14 residues long. Germline lookup yields CDR1 SGHDT and CDR2 YYEEEE.

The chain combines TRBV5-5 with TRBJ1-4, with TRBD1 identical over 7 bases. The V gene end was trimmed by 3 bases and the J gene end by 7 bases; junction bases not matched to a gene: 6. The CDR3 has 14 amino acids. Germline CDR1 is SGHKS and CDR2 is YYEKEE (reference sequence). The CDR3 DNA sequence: TGTGCCAGCAGCTCCGGGACAGCACCTGAAAAACTGTTTTTT. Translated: CASSSGTAPEKLFF.

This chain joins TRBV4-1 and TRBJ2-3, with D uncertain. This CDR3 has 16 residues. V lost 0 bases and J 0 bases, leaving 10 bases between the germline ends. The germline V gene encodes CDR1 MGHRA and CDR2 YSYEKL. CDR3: CASSQDLGRSTDTQYF. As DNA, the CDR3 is TGCGCCAGCAGCCAAGATTTGGGCAGGAGCACAGATACGCAGTATTTT.

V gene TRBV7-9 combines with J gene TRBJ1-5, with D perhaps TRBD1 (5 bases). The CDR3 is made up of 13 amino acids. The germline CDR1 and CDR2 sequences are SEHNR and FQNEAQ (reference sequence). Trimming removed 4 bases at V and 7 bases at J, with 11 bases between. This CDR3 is CASSSGQPQPQHF. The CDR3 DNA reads TGTGCCAGCAGCTCCGGACAACCCCAGCCCCAGCATTTT.

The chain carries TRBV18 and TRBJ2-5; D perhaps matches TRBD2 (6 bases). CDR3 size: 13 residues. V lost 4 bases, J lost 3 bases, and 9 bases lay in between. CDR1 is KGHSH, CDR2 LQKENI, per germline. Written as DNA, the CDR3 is TGTGCCAGCTCACTCTCGGGAGAAGAGACCCAGTACTTC. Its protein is CASSLSGEETQYF.

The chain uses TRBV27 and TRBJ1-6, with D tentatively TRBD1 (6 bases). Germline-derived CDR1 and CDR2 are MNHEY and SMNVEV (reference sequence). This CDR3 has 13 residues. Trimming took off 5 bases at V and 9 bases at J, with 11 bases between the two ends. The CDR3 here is CASSRQASSPLHF. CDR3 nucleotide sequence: TGTGCCAGCAGTCGACAGGCGTCTTCACCCCTCCACTTT.

The CDR3 nucleotides are TGTGCCAGCAGCCGCGGACAGTTGGGGTACAATGAGCAGTTCTTC. Translation: CASSRGQLGYNEQFF. The chain combines TRBV11-3 with TRBJ2-1, with TRBD1 as a possible D gene (6 bases). The CDR3 is 15 amino acids. Germline V gives CDR1 SGHNT, CDR2 YENEEA. V lost 5 bases and J lost 4, with 15 bases in between.

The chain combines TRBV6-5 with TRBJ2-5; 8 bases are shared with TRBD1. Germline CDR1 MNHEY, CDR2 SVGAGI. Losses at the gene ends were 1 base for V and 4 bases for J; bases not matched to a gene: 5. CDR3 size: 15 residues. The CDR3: CASSYLADRGETQYF. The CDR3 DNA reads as TGTGCCAGCAGTTACTTGGCCGACAGGGGAGAGACCCAGTACTTC.

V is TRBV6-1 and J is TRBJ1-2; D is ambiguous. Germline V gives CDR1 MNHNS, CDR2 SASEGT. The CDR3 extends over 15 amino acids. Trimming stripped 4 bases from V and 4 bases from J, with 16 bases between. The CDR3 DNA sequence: TGTGCCAGCAGTGTTTCCCTCAACCCGGTCTATGGCTACACCTTC. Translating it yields CASSVSLNPVYGYTF.

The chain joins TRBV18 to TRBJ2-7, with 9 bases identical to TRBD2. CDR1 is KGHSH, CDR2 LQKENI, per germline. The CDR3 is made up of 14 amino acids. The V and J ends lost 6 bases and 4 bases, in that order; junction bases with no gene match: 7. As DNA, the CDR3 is TGTGCCAGCTCGTATCTGGCGGGGGGGTACGAGCAGTACTTC. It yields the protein CASSYLAGGYEQYF.

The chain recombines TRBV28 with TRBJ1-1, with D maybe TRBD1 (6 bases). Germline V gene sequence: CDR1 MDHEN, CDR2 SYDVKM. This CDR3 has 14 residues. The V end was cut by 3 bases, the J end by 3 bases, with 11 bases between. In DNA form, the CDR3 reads TGTGCCAGCAGTTTTTCAGGGGTTGACACTGAAGCTTTCTTT. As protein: CASSFSGVDTEAFF.

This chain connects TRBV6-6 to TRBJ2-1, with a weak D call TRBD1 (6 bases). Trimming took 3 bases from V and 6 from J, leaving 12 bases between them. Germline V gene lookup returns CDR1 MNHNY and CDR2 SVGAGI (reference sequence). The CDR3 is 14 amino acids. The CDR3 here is CASSYSVQGNEQFF. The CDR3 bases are TGTGCCAGCAGTTATTCCGTACAGGGCAATGAGCAGTTCTTC.

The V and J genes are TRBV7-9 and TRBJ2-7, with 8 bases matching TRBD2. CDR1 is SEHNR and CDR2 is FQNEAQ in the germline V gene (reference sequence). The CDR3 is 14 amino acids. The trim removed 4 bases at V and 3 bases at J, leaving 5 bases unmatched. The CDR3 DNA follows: TGTGCCAGCAGCTCGACTAGCGAGATCTACGAGCAGTACTTC. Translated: CASSSTSEIYEQYF.

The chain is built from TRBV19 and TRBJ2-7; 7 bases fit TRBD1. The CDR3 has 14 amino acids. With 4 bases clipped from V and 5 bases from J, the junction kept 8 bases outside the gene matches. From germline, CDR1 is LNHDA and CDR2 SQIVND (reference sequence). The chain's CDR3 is CASSTATGDHEQYF. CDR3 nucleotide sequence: TGTGCCAGTAGTACCGCAACAGGGGACCACGAGCAGTACTTC.

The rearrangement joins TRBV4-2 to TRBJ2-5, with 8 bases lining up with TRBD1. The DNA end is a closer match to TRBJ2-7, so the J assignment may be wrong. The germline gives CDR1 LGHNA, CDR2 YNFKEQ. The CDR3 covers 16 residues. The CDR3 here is CASSQDFGTGSYEQYF. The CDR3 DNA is TGTGCCAGCAGCCAAGATTTTGGGACAGGCTCCTACGAGCAGTACTTC.

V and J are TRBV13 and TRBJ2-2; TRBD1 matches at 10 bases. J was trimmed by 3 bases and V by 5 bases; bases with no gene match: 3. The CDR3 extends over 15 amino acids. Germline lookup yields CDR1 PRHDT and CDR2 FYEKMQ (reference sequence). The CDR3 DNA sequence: TGTGCCAGCAGCCCCGGGACAGGGGACACCGGGGAGCTGTTTTTT. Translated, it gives CASSPGTGDTGELFF. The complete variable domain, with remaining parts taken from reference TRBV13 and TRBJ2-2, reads AAGVIQSPRHLIKEKRETATLKCYPIPRHDTVYWYQQGPGQDPQFLISFYEKMQSDKGSIPDRFSAQQFSDYHSELNMSSLELGDSALYFCASSPGTGDTGELFFGEGSRLTVL.

The CDR3 loop is CASSTQQGQGSPLHF. CDR3 DNA: TGTGCCAGCAGCACCCAACAGGGACAGGGCTCACCCCTCCACTTT. The chain carries TRBV9 and TRBJ1-6; TRBD1 agrees at 9 bases. The CDR3 loop spans 15 amino acids. Germline loops: CDR1 SGDLS, CDR2 YYNGEE. V dropped 4 bases and J dropped 10; count of bases not matched to a gene: 9.

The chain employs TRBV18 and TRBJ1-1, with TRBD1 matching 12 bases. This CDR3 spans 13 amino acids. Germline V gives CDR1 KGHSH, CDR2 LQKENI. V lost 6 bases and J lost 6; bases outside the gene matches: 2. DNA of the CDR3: TGTGCCAGCTCGGGACAGGGGGCCGCTGAAGCTTTCTTT. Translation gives CASSGQGAAEAFF.

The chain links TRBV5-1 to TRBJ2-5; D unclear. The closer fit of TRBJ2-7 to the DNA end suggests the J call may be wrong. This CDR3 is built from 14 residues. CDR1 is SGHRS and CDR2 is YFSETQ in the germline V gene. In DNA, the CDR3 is TGCGCCAGCAGCTTGGGTGGGCCCTCCTACGAGCAGTACTTC. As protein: CASSLGGPSYEQYF.

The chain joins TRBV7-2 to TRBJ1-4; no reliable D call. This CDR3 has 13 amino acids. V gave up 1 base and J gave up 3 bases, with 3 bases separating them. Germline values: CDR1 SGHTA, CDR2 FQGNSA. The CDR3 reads CASSLGPNEKLFF. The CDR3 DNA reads TGTGCCAGCAGCTTAGGGCCTAATGAAAAACTGTTTTTT. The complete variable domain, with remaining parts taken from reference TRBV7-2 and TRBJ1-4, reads GAGVSQSPSNKVTEKGKDVELRCDPISGHTALYWYRQSLGQGLEFLIYFQGNSAPDKSGLPSDRFSAERTGGSVSTLTIQRTQQEDSAVYLCASSLGPNEKLFFGSGTQLSVL.

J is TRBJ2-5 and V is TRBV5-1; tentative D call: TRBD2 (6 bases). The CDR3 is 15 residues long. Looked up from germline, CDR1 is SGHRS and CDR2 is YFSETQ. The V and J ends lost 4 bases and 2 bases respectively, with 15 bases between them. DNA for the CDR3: TGCGCCAGCAGCGCTCTAACCGGGACTCAAGAGACCCAGTACTTC. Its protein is CASSALTGTQETQYF.

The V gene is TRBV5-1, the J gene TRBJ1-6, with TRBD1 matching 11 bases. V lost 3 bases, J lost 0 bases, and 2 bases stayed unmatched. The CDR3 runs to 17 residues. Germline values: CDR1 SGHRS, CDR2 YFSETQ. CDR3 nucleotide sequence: TGCGCCAGCAGCTCGGGACAGGGGGACTCCTATAATTCACCCCTCCACTTT. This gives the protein CASSSGQGDSYNSPLHF.

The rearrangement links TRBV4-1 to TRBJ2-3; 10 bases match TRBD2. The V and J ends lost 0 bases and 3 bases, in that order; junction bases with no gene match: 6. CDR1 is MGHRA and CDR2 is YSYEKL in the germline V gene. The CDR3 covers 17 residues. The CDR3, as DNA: TGCGCCAGCAGCCAAGATGCTCCGGGACTAGCGACAGATACGCAGTATTTT. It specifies CASSQDAPGLATDTQYF.

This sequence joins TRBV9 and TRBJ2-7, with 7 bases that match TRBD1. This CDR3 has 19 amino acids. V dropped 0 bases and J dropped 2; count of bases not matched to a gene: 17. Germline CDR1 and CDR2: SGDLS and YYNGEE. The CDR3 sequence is CASSVDANIPGQPTYEQYF. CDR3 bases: TGTGCCAGCAGCGTAGATGCGAATATCCCGGGACAGCCGACCTACGAGCAGTACTTC.

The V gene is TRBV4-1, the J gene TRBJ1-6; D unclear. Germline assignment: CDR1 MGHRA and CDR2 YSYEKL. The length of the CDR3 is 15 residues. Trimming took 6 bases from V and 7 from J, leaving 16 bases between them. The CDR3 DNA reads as TGCGCCAGCAGTCCAAGCGGTGCGGGGAATTCACCCCTCCACTTT. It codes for CASSPSGAGNSPLHF.

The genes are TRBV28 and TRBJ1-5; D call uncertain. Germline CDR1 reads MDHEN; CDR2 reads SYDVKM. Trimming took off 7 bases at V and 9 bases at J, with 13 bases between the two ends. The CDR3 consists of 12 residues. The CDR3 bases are TGTGCCAGCACCGTCACAGAAAGGCCCCAGCATTTT. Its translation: CASTVTERPQHF.

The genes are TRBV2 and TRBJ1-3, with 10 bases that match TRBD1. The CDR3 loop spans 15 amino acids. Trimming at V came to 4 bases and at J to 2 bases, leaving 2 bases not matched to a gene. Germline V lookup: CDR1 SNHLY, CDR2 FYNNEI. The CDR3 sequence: CASSVGTGAGNTIYF. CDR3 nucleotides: TGTGCCAGCAGTGTCGGGACAGGGGCTGGAAACACCATATATTTT.

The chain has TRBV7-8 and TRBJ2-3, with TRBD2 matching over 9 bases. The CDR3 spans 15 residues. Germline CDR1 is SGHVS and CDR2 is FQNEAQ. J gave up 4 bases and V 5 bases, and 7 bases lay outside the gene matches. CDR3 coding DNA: TGTGCCAGCAGCCCCGGGACTAGCAGCGCAGATACGCAGTATTTT. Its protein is CASSPGTSSADTQYF. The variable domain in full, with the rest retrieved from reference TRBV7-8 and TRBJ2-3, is GAGVSQSPRYKVAKRGQDVALRCDPISGHVSLFWYQQALGQGPEFLTYFQNEAQLDKSGLPSDRFFAERPEGSVSTLKIQRTQQEDSAVYLCASSPGTSSADTQYFGPGTRLTVL.

CDR3 residues: CASSAPGLARETQYF. The DNA for the CDR3 is TGTGCCAGCAGCGCCCCGGGACTAGCGAGAGAGACCCAGTACTTC. The rearrangement uses TRBV7-6 and TRBJ2-5, with 10 positions matching TRBD2. The CDR3 extends over 15 amino acids. Germline CDR1 reads SGHVS; CDR2 reads FNYEAQ. Trimming took 5 bases from V and 4 from J; bases not matched to a gene: 7.